The 2 T cell receptor beta chains below all came from one sample that was sequenced in a study of T cell responses to AZD1222 COVID-19 vaccine. Clones were sequenced by immunoSEQ multiplex PCR, and TCRdb holds only the in-frame ones, with some missing. This sample yields 100,000 to 150,000 clones, of which approximately 87% are seen a single time; less than 11% belongs to the top ten. This specimen consisted of peripheral blood, obtained on day 0 of AZD1222 vaccination. The origin of the receptors is an adult in good health.

V is TRBV3-1 (or the pseudogene TRBV3-2) and J is TRBJ2-4; D remains unclear. The CDR3 runs to 18 residues. The V and J ends lost 0 bases and 0 bases respectively, with 15 bases between them. Germline loops: CDR1 LGHDT, CDR2 YNNKEL (reference sequence). The CDR3 nucleotides read TGTGCCAGCAGCCAAGAGTATGCGTCAAGCTTAGCCAAAAACATTCAGTACTTC. Translated, it gives CASSQEYASSLAKNIQYF.

The chain joins TRBV5-1 to TRBJ2-2; D gene ambiguous. Germline CDR1 reads SGHRS; CDR2 reads YFSETQ. The CDR3 consists of 16 residues. V gave up 4 bases and J gave up 1 base, with 14 bases separating them. CDR3 nucleotide sequence: TGCGCCAGCAGCCCGGGCGGCGGTATGAACACCGGGGAGCTGTTTTTT. Translation gives CASSPGGGMNTGELFF.